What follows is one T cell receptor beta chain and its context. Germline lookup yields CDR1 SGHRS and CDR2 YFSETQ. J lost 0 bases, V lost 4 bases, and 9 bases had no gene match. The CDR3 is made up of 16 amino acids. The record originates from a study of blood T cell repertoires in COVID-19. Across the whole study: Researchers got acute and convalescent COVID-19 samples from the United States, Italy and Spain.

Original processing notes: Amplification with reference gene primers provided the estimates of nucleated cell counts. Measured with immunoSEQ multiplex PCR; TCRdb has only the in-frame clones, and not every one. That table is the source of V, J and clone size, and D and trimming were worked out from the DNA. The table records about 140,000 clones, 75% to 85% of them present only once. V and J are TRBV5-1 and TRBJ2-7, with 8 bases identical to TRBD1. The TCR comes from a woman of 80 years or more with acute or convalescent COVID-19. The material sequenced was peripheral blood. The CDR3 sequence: CASSPVPQGASYEQYF. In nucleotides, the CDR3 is TGCGCCAGCAGCCCTGTCCCTCAGGGGGCCTCCTACGAGCAGTACTTC.